This entry is about one T cell receptor beta chain. TCR alpha and beta CDR3 regions were amplified from RNA using iRepertoire nested multiplex PCR. Input was roughly 100-450 ng of tissue mRNA or PBMC total RNA. TCRdb redid the calling of the multiplex PCR reads with MiXCR, one entry per CDR3 protein. The profile covers about 200,000 distinct CDR3 sequences, with around 30% appearing a single time and about 19% taken by the ten largest. The data derive from a study of glioma-infiltrating T cells. Sequenced input: glioma tissue, nonneoplastic brain tissue, or PBMCs (not recorded which). The clonotype originates from a human donor with low-grade glioma or glioblastoma, undergoing nonglioma brain surgery, or in good health (not recorded which).

The CDR3 DNA follows: TGCAGCGCTTGGACAGGGACCCACTATGGCTACACCTTC. Amino acid sequence: CSAWTGTHYGYTF. The J gene is TRBJ1-2, the V gene TRBV29-1; 8 bases line up with TRBD1. CDR3 length equals 13 residues. Germline V gene lookup returns CDR1 SQVTM and CDR2 ANQGSEA. With 7 bases clipped from V and 3 bases from J, the junction kept 7 bases outside the gene matches.